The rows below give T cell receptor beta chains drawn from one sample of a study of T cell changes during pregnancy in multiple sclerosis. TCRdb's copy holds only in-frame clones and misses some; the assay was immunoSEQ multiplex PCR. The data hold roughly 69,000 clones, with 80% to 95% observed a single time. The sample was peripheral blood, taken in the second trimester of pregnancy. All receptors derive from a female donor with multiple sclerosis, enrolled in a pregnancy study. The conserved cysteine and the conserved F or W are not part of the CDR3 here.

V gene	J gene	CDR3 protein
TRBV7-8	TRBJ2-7	ASSFPLAAPREY
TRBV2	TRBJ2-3	ASSDRYSTDTQY
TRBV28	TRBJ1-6	ASSPGQLDNSPLH
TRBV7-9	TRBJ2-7	ARHRGSSYEQY
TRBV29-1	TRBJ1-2	SVRQASLT
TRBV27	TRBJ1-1	ASSNLVDTEAF
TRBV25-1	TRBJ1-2	ASSEIRGGNYGYT
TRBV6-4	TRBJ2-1	ASSRTGTSGRGEQF
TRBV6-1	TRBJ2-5	ASSSVSGLGETQY
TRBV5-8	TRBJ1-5	ASSLDFRPNQPQH
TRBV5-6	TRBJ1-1	ASSLGLGEYTEAF
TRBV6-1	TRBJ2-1	ASVAPDNEQF
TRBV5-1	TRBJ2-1	ASSLQGRSYNEQF
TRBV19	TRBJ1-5	ASSMTGWLNQPQH
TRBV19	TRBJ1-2	ASNSRQGGNYGYT
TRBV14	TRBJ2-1	ASSPGLAGYNEQF
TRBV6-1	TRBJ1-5	ASSEPTGVSNQPQH
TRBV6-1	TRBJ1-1	ASSGTETGRPEAF
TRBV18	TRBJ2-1	ASSRTSGGSYNEQF
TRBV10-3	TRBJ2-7	AISESRGQGSYEQY
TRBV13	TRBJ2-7	ASSSGSWSTSGGDSRAEQY
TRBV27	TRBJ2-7	ASSVGGQLLSYEQY
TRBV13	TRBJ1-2	ASSLLPDFNYGYT
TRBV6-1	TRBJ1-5	ASSEHGEVQPQH
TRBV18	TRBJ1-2	ASSSGAGGDGYT